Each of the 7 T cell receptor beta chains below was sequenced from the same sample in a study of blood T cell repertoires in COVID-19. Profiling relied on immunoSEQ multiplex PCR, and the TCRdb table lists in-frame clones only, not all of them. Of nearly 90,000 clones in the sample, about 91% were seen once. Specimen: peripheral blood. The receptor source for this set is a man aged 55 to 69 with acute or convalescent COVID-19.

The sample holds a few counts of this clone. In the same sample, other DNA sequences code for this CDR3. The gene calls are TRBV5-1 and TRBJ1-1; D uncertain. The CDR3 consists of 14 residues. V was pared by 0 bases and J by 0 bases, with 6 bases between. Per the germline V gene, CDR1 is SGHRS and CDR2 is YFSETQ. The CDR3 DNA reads TGCGCCAGCAGCTTGGGGACTGTGAACACTGAAGCTTTCTTT. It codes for CASSLGTVNTEAFF.

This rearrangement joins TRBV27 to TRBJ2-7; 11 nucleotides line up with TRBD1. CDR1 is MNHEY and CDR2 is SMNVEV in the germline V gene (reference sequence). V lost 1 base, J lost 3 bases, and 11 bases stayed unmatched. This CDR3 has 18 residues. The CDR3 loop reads CASSLYTPGTGGGYEQYF. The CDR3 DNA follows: TGTGCCAGCAGTTTATATACCCCAGGGACAGGGGGGGGCTACGAGCAGTACTTC.

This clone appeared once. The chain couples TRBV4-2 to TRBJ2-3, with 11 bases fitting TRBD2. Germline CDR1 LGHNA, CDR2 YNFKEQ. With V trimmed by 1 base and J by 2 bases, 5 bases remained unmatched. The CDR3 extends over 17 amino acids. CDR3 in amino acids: CASSQALAGGSTDTQYF. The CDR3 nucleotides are TGTGCCAGCAGCCAAGCTTTAGCGGGGGGGTCCACAGATACGCAGTATTTT.

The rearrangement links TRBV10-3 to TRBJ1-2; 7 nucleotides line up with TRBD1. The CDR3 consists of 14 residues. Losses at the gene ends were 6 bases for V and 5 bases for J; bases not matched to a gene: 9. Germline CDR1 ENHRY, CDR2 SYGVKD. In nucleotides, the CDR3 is TGTGCCATCAGCCCTACCCGGGACAGATATGGCTACACCTTC. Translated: CAISPTRDRYGYTF.

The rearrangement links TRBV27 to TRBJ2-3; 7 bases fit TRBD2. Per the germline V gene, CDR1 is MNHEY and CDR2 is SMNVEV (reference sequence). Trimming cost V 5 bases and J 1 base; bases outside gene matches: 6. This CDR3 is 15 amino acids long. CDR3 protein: CASSLGDYRTDTQYF. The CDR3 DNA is TGTGCCAGCAGTCTAGGGGACTACCGCACAGATACGCAGTATTTT.

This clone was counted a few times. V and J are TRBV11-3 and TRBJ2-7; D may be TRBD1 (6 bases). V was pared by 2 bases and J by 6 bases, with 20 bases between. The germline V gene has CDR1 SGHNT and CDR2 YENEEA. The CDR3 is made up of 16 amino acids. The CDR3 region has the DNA TGTGCCAGCAGCTTAAATTCGGGGCAGGGGAAGAGCGAGCAGTACTTC. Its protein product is CASSLNSGQGKSEQYF.

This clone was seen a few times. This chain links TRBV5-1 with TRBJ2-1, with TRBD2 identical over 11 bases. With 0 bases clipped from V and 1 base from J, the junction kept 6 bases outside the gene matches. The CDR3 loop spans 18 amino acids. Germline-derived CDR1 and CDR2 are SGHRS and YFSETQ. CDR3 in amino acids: CASSLGLAGPDSYNEQFF. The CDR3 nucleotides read TGCGCCAGCAGCTTGGGACTAGCGGGACCCGATTCCTACAATGAGCAGTTCTTC.